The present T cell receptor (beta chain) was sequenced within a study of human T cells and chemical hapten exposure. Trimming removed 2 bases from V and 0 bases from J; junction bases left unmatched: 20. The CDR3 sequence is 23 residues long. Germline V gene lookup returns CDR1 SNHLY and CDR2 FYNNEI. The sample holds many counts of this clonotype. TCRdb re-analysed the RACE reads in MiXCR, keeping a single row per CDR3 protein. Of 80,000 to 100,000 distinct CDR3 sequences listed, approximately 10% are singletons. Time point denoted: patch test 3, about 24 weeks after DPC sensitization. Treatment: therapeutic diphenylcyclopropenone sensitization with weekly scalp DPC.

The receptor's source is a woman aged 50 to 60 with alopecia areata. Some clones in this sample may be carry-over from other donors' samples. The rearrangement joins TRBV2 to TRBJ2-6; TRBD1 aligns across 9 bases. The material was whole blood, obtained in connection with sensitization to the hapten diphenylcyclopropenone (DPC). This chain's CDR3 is CASSESYPGQGVQARSGANVLTF. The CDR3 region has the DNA TGTGCCAGCAGTGAATCATACCCGGGACAGGGCGTCCAGGCCCGCTCTGGGGCCAACGTCCTGACTTTC.